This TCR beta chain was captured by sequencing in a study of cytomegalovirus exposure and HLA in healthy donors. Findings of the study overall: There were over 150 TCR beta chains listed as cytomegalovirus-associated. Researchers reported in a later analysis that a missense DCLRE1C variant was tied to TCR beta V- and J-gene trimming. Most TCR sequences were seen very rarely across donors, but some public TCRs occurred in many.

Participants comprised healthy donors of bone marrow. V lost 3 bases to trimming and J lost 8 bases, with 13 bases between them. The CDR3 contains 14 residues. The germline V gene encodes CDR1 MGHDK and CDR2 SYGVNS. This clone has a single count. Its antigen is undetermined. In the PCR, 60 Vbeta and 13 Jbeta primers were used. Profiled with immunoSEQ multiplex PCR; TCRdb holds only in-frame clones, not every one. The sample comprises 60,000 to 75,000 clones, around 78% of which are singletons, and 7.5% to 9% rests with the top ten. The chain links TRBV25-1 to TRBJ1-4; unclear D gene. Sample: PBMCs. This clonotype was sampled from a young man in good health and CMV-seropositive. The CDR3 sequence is CASSDGETGEKLFF. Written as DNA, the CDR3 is TGTGCCAGCAGTGACGGGGAGACTGGCGAAAAACTGTTTTTT.